These 27 T cell receptor beta chains originate from one sample sequenced in a study of T cells in Graves' hyperthyroidism and ophthalmopathy (dated by TCRdb to about 2019). Libraries were prepared through multiplex PCR. Reads for this sample came from an Illumina HiSeq 2000. The TCR beta CDR3 regions were amplified from RNA transcripts. The first round of RT-PCR for the TCR CDR3 was performed with the HTBI primer set and the Qiagen OneStep RT-PCR kit. TCRdb cleaned the public reads at Q25 with fastp, built clones with MiXCR and kept in-frame beta chains. Entries are consolidated by CDR3 protein sequence, retaining the most common genes and DNA. The sample table holds some 580,000 distinct CDR3 sequences, of which 16% were seen once. Jointly, the top ten make up less than 3.5% of the sample. Sequencing was done on a sample of blood. These receptors all stem from a woman between 35 and 50 years old with Graves' ophthalmopathy.

This clonotype has a handful of counts. J is TRBJ1-1 and V is TRBV7-9; D remains unclear. Germline V lookup: CDR1 SEHNR, CDR2 FQNEAQ (reference sequence). Trimming removed 7 bases from V and 1 base from J, with 10 bases in between. The CDR3 spans 13 residues. CDR3 sequence: CASNQNRNTEAFF. The DNA of the CDR3 is TGTGCCAGCAACCAAAACAGGAACACTGAAGCTTTCTTT.

This clonotype was seen many times. The chain recombines TRBV19 with TRBJ1-1; 7 bases fit TRBD1. The CDR3 spans 15 residues. Unmatched junction bases numbered 6, after V lost 3 bases and J lost 2 bases. Germline CDR1 LNHDA, CDR2 SQIVND (reference sequence). CDR3 coding DNA: TGTGCCAGTAGTATGATTGGGGACAGAAACACTGAAGCTTTCTTT. Protein product: CASSMIGDRNTEAFF.

In its sample, this clonotype was seen many times. The chain is built from TRBV6-2 or TRBV6-3 and TRBJ2-5; the D is unclear. Between the trimmed V and J ends, which lost 6 bases and 2 bases, there was a span of 16 bases. The length of the CDR3 is 15 residues. Germline V lookup: CDR1 MNHEY, CDR2 SVGEGT. The CDR3 DNA reads TGTGCCAGCAGGCGAGTCGGACGAGGACAAGAGACCCAGTACTTC. Encoded protein: CASRRVGRGQETQYF.

This clonotype came up a few times. V and J are TRBV7-9 and TRBJ2-7, with D maybe TRBD1 (5 bases). Germline-derived CDR1 and CDR2 are SEHNR and FQNEAQ (reference sequence). This CDR3 spans 13 amino acids. With 5 bases removed from V and 7 bases from J, the gap between germline ends came to 15 bases. Here the CDR3 DNA reads TGTGCCAGCAGCCCGGAATCCCGACAGGAGCAGTACTTC. It translates to CASSPESRQEQYF.

This clonotype was counted between two and nine times. The chain uses TRBV30 and TRBJ1-4; 9 bases are shared with TRBD1. The CDR3 consists of 16 residues. In germline, CDR1 is GTSNPN, CDR2 SVGIG (reference sequence). V shed 5 bases, J shed 0 bases, and the junction held 7 bases outside the gene matches. CDR3 nucleotides: TGTGCCTGGTCCGGGACAGGGACGACAACTAATGAAAAACTGTTTTTT. The encoded protein is CAWSGTGTTTNEKLFF.

The table lists this clonotype with many counts. The gene calls are TRBV27 and TRBJ2-3; D gene uncertain. Between the trimmed V and J ends, which lost 3 bases and 5 bases, there was a span of 12 bases. CDR3 length: 14 residues. CDR1 MNHEY and CDR2 SMNVEV come from the germline V gene (reference sequence). Here the CDR3 DNA reads TGTGCCAGCAGTTTTGGGGTAGAAGGAGATACGCAGTATTTT. Protein: CASSFGVEGDTQYF.

V and J are TRBV12-3 or TRBV12-4 and TRBJ1-6; 8 bases fit TRBD1. Losses at the gene ends were 5 bases for V and 10 bases for J; bases not matched to a gene: 4. The CDR3 extends over 13 amino acids. The CDR3 DNA follows: TGTGCCAGCAGTGGACAGGGAGGCTCACCCCTCCACTTT. This codes for CASSGQGGSPLHF.

This chain uses TRBV29-1 with TRBJ2-1; 7 bases fit TRBD2. The J call is doubtful: the DNA matches TRBJ2-7 better. The germline CDR1 and CDR2 sequences are SQVTM and ANQGSEA. This CDR3 is built from 16 residues. This chain's CDR3 is CSVEYLGRSSYNEQYF. CDR3 bases: TGCAGCGTTGAATATCTCGGGAGGAGCTCCTACAATGAGCAGTACTTC.

As for this clonotype: The junction and the germline gene differ at one end; a read error may be behind it. V gene TRBV19 combines with J gene TRBJ2-3, with a tentative D call TRBD2 (5 bases). The CDR3 runs 17 residues. The germline CDR1 and CDR2 sequences are LNHDA and SQIVND (reference sequence). The CDR3, as DNA: TGTGCCACTAGTTCCTACGGGGAGTCCTTAGGAACAGATACGCAGTATTTT. It specifies CATSSYGESLGTDTQYF.

The chain links TRBV29-1 to TRBJ1-3; TRBD1 is a possible D gene (5 bases). The CDR3 has 15 amino acids. Looked up from germline, CDR1 is SQVTM and CDR2 is ANQGSEA. The V end was cut by 0 bases, the J end by 7 bases, with 16 bases between. CDR3 in DNA: TGCAGCGTTGAAGATCGTGGGGCTAAGGGGAACACCATATATTTT. Its translation: CSVEDRGAKGNTIYF.

The V gene is TRBV4-1, the J gene TRBJ2-3; D is perhaps TRBD1 or TRBD2 (5 bases each). Germline CDR1 MGHRA, CDR2 YSYEKL. There are 16 residues in the CDR3. The ends were cut back, 1 base at V and 0 bases at J, with 11 bases in the middle. CDR3 bases: TGCGCCAGCAGCCAAGTTCCTCGGGGCAGCACAGATACGCAGTATTTT. Its translation: CASSQVPRGSTDTQYF.

This chain uses TRBV7-9 with TRBJ2-3, with D perhaps matching TRBD1 or TRBD2 (6 bases each). The CDR3 extends over 15 amino acids. The V and J ends lost 6 bases and 1 base respectively, with 14 bases between them. CDR1 is SEHNR and CDR2 is FQNEAQ in the germline V gene (reference sequence). The CDR3 nucleotides are TGTGCCAGCAGATGGGCGAGGGGGGGCACAGATACGCAGTATTTT. Protein sequence: CASRWARGGTDTQYF.

The table lists this clonotype with many counts. The chain joins TRBV20-1 to TRBJ1-1; D not certain. CDR1 DFQATT and CDR2 SNEGSKA come from the germline V gene (reference sequence). This CDR3 has 15 amino acids. Trimming took 4 bases from V and 1 from J, leaving 16 bases between them. The chain's CDR3 is CSATDDGQANTEAFF. Written as DNA, the CDR3 is TGCAGTGCTACCGATGACGGGCAGGCGAACACTGAAGCTTTCTTT.

This clonotype was observed a few times. The CDR3 reads CASSPGQGGSSVNEKLFF. In DNA, the CDR3 is TGTGCCAGCTCACCCGGACAGGGCGGATCATCTGTTAATGAAAAACTGTTTTTT. The chain joins TRBV18 to TRBJ1-4; 8 nucleotides agree with TRBD1. The V gene's germline CDR1 is KGHSH and CDR2 LQKENI. V was pared by 3 bases and J by 4 bases, with 13 bases of the junction left unmatched. The CDR3 totals 18 residues.

The chain carries TRBV9 and TRBJ1-5; D is perhaps TRBD1 (5 bases). This CDR3 spans 15 amino acids. Trimming left V 0 bases short and J 5 bases short, with 12 bases between. Germline-derived CDR1 and CDR2 are SGDLS and YYNGEE. For the CDR3, the DNA is TGTGCCAGCAGCGTAGGGGGGGACGGCTATCAGCCCCAGCATTTT. As protein: CASSVGGDGYQPQHF.

This clonotype came up many times. J is TRBJ1-5 and V is TRBV28; D is ambiguous. This CDR3 spans 14 amino acids. V was cut by 5 bases and J by 6 bases, with 14 bases left in between. From germline, CDR1 is MDHEN and CDR2 SYDVKM. The CDR3 DNA sequence: TGTGCCAGCAGTCCTGCGGGTGTTGGTCAGCCCCAGCATTTT. This encodes CASSPAGVGQPQHF.

The chain is built from TRBV5-1 and TRBJ2-7, with 10 bases identical to TRBD2. V gave up 4 bases and J gave up 4 bases; unmatched junction bases: 11. The CDR3 length is 16 residues. Germline CDR1 reads SGHRS; CDR2 reads YFSETQ. CDR3 region: CASSLSPAGGPYEQYF. The CDR3 bases are TGCGCCAGCAGCCTTTCCCCAGCGGGAGGGCCATACGAGCAGTACTTC.

This clonotype was counted many times. This chain uses TRBV11-1 with TRBJ2-5; 11 nucleotides line up with TRBD2. The CDR3 runs 20 residues. Trimming took 0 bases from V and 6 from J; bases not matched to a gene: 18. Germline CDR1 SGHAT, CDR2 FQDESV (reference sequence). The CDR3 reads CASSLAGRGLAESPGKTQYF. In nucleotides, the CDR3 is TGTGCCAGCAGCTTAGCAGGAAGGGGACTAGCGGAAAGCCCCGGAAAGACCCAGTACTTC. The full variable domain, with the rest looked up from reference TRBV11-1 and TRBJ2-5, is EAEVAQSPRYKITEKSQAVAFWCDPISGHATLYWYRQILGQGPELLVQFQDESVVDDSQLPKDRFSAERLKGVDSTLKIQPAELGDSAMYLCASSLAGRGLAESPGKTQYFGPGTRLLVL.

About this clonotype: This clone may be a read error of a much larger clone one base away. CDR3 DNA sequence: TGCGCCAGCAGCTCTGGACGGACTGAAGCTTTCTTT. Residues: CASSSGRTEAFF. V usage is TRBV5-1 and J usage is TRBJ1-1; D is uncertain. CDR1 SGHRS and CDR2 YFSETQ come from the germline V gene. The V and J ends lost 3 bases and 5 bases respectively, with 8 bases between them. The CDR3 length is 12 residues. The variable domain in full, completed from reference TRBV5-1 and TRBJ1-1, reads KAGVTQTPRYLIKTRGQQVTLSCSPISGHRSVSWYQQTPGQGLQFLFEYFSETQRNKGNFPGRFSGRQFSNSRSEMNVSTLELGDSALYLCASSSGRTEAFFGQGTRLTVV.

This clonotype has at least ten counts. V and J are TRBV5-1 and TRBJ2-2; D perhaps matches TRBD1 (6 bases). Germline V gene data show CDR1 as SGHRS and CDR2 as YFSETQ. V lost 4 bases and J lost 5, with 12 bases in between. CDR3 size: 14 residues. CDR3 DNA sequence: TGCGCCAGCAGCCCAGCAGGGGATACCGGGGAGCTGTTTTTT. Encoded protein: CASSPAGDTGELFF.

This clonotype was recorded many times. The chain joins TRBV5-1 to TRBJ1-1; tentative D call: TRBD1 (5 bases). Trimming removed 2 bases from V and 6 bases from J, with 17 bases in between. The germline V gene has CDR1 SGHRS and CDR2 YFSETQ. The length of the CDR3 is 15 residues. The CDR3 DNA reads as TGCGCCAGCAGCTTAGCCATGGGGCAGGGCGCTGAAGCTTTCTTT. As protein: CASSLAMGQGAEAFF.

This clonotype occurred many times. The CDR3 reads CASMQQGTDTQYF. CDR3 DNA sequence: TGTGCCAGCATGCAACAGGGCACAGATACGCAGTATTTT. The chain has TRBV3-1 and TRBJ2-3; D may be TRBD1 (5 bases). The CDR3 is 13 amino acids. V lost 7 bases to trimming and J lost 1 base, with 9 bases between them. Germline V lookup: CDR1 LGHDT, CDR2 YNNKEL (reference sequence).

In this sample, this clonotype turned up many times. The V and J genes are TRBV5-1 and TRBJ1-2; TRBD1 matches at 7 bases. The V and J ends lost 4 bases and 5 bases, in that order; junction bases with no gene match: 8. CDR1 and CDR2 from the germline V gene are SGHRS and YFSETQ. The length of the CDR3 is 14 residues. CDR3 sequence: CASSIRTGPYGYTF. CDR3 DNA sequence: TGCGCCAGCAGCATCCGGACAGGCCCGTATGGCTACACCTTC.

This clonotype was seen ten or more times. The chain couples TRBV5-1 to TRBJ2-1; 8 bases are shared with TRBD2. CDR3 length: 16 amino acids. J lost 1 base, V lost 0 bases, and 3 bases had no gene match. Germline V lookup: CDR1 SGHRS, CDR2 YFSETQ. The CDR3 region has the DNA TGCGCCAGCAGCTTGGTATCGGGAGGGTCCTACAATGAGCAGTTCTTC. Protein product: CASSLVSGGSYNEQFF.

This clonotype was detected many times. The J gene is TRBJ2-2, the V gene TRBV20-1, with 10 positions matching TRBD2. Germline V gene sequence: CDR1 DFQATT, CDR2 SNEGSKA (reference sequence). The V gene end was trimmed by 0 bases and the J gene end by 3 bases; junction bases not matched to a gene: 4. The CDR3 runs to 16 residues. The chain's CDR3 is CSARDPGLAHTGELFF. The DNA for the CDR3 is TGCAGTGCTAGAGATCCGGGACTAGCGCACACCGGGGAGCTGTTTTTT.

This clonotype has a count of ten or more. V and J are TRBV7-3 and TRBJ2-1; 7 positions match TRBD2. V lost 4 bases, J lost 8 bases, and 17 bases stayed unmatched. Germline lookup yields CDR1 SGHTA and CDR2 FQGTGA. This CDR3 comprises 17 residues. The CDR3 region is CASSSHTLGGRRDEQFF. Written as DNA, the CDR3 is TGTGCCAGCAGCTCCCATACCCTCGGCGGGAGAAGGGATGAGCAGTTCTTC.

This clonotype appeared many times. Written as DNA, the CDR3 is TGTGCCAGCAGCGTAGGTCCTAGCGGGAGCAATGAGCAGTTCTTC. It yields the protein CASSVGPSGSNEQFF. This sequence joins TRBV9 and TRBJ2-1; 10 bases are a match to TRBD2. CDR3 length: 15 amino acids. Trimming removed 0 bases from V and 6 bases from J; junction bases left unmatched: 3. The germline V gene encodes CDR1 SGDLS and CDR2 YYNGEE.